The 28 T cell receptor beta chains below all came from one sample that was sequenced in a study of Ad26.COV2.S vaccination and SARS-CoV-2 variants. The assay was immunoSEQ multiplex PCR, and TCRdb's table has in-frame clones only and misses some. The table includes about 350,000 clones, about 88% detected once. Treatment here: 15 to 20 received Ad26.COV2.S at low or high dose, single or two shots; about 5 received placebo; per-sample allocation not given. Day 63 after the first injection of vaccine or placebo was the sampling time. The sequencing used peripheral blood, collected in a trial of Ad26.COV2.S vaccine versus placebo. These receptor sequences come from a person between 18 and 65 years old who received the Ad26.COV2.S COVID-19 vaccine or a placebo.

CDR3 sequence: CASRPGTGRESPLHF. Written as DNA, the CDR3 is TGTGCCAGTAGGCCCGGGACAGGGAGGGAATCACCCCTCCACTTT. The rearrangement joins TRBV19 to TRBJ1-6, with 9 bases aligning to TRBD1. The germline gives CDR1 LNHDA, CDR2 SQIVND (reference sequence). V shed 6 bases and J 10 bases; nucleotides not matched to a gene: 10. CDR3 length: 15 amino acids.

The chain employs TRBV10-1 and TRBJ1-2; 9 bases are a match to TRBD1. J was trimmed by 5 bases and V by 9 bases; bases with no gene match: 7. Germline V gene sequence: CDR1 WNHNN, CDR2 SYGVQD (reference sequence). This CDR3 is 13 amino acids long. DNA for the CDR3: TGCGCCAGTAATCGGGACAGGGTGTATGGCTACACCTTC. Its translation: CASNRDRVYGYTF.

The chain links TRBV14 to TRBJ1-2; TRBD1 matches 7 bases. Looked up from germline, CDR1 is SGHDN and CDR2 is FVKESK. V trimming: 8 bases; J trimming: 3 bases; junction bases outside the gene matches: 0. The CDR3 totals 11 residues. CDR3 coding DNA: TGTGCCAGCGGGACAGACTATGGCTACACCTTC. Translated, it gives CASGTDYGYTF.

About this clone: Other DNA sequences from this sample encode an identical CDR3 as well. CDR3 amino acids: CASSVGGTSGTDTQYF. The CDR3 region has the DNA TGTGCCAGCAGCGTAGGAGGGACTAGCGGGACAGATACGCAGTATTTT. The chain employs TRBV9 and TRBJ2-3, with TRBD2 matching 12 bases. The CDR3 is 16 residues long. V shed 0 bases and J 3 bases; nucleotides not matched to a gene: 2. From germline, CDR1 is SGDLS and CDR2 YYNGEE.

The chain combines TRBV6-6 with TRBJ1-4; no firm D call. The CDR3 has 16 amino acids. CDR1 and CDR2 (germline): MNHNY, SVGAGI (reference sequence). Trimming removed 2 bases from V and 2 bases from J, with 12 bases in between. The CDR3 loop reads CASSYTVSGTNEKLFF. The CDR3 nucleotides read TGTGCCAGCAGTTACACTGTTTCGGGGACTAATGAAAAACTGTTTTTT.

The V gene is TRBV29-1, the J gene TRBJ2-7; the D call may be TRBD1 or TRBD2 (6 bases each). The CDR3 has 14 residues. Deletions cut 3 bases from V and 1 base from J, with 13 bases between. Germline CDR1 and CDR2: SQVTM and ANQGSEA. CDR3 sequence reads: CSVEGGHNSYEQYF. CDR3 bases: TGCAGCGTTGAGGGGGGACACAATTCCTACGAGCAGTACTTC.

The chain links TRBV30 to TRBJ1-2, with TRBD1 as a possible D gene (6 bases). Germline V gene data show CDR1 as GTSNPN and CDR2 as SVGIG (reference sequence). V lost 3 bases, J lost 5 bases, and 13 bases lay in between. The CDR3 runs to 13 residues. CDR3 amino acids: CAWRRGGNYGYTF. CDR3 bases: TGTGCCTGGAGGCGAGGGGGGAATTATGGCTACACCTTC. Drawing the rest from reference TRBV30 and TRBJ1-2, the complete variable domain is SQTIHQWPATLVQPVGSPLSLECTVEGTSNPNLYWYRQAAGRGLQLLFYSVGIGQISSEVPQNLSASRPQDRQFILSSKKLLLSDSGFYLCAWRRGGNYGYTFGSGTRLTVV.

The V gene is TRBV29-1, the J gene TRBJ2-2; possibly TRBD1 for D (6 bases). V was pared by 6 bases and J by 4 bases, with 18 bases between. Germline V gene lookup returns CDR1 SQVTM and CDR2 ANQGSEA. The CDR3 has 15 residues. The DNA of the CDR3 is TGCAGCGTCTTACTACAGGGCTCGGGCACCGGGGAGCTGTTTTTT. Translated, it gives CSVLLQGSGTGELFF.

The chain has TRBV30 and TRBJ1-5; maybe TRBD1 (5 bases). Germline V gene sequence: CDR1 GTSNPN, CDR2 SVGIG (reference sequence). This CDR3 region has 12 residues. Trimming took off 8 bases at V and 0 bases at J, with 8 bases between the two ends. CDR3 coding DNA: TGTGCCGGGGGATTTAGCAATCAGCCCCAGCATTTT. Translated: CAGGFSNQPQHF.

The chain combines TRBV9 with TRBJ2-7; 7 nucleotides line up with TRBD1. The CDR3 spans 15 residues. CDR1 SGDLS and CDR2 YYNGEE come from the germline V gene. Trimming cost V 4 bases and J 0 bases; bases outside gene matches: 7. CDR3 region: CASSMTGTRSYEQYF. Written as DNA, the CDR3 is TGTGCCAGCAGCATGACAGGGACCCGCTCCTACGAGCAGTACTTC.

This clone has more than one count but fewer than ten. CDR3 in DNA: TGTGCCAGCAGCGACACGTCCAATGAGCAGTTCTTC. It encodes CASSDTSNEQFF. V gene TRBV7-3 combines with J gene TRBJ2-1; D is unresolved. This CDR3 region has 12 residues. Germline CDR1 is SGHTA and CDR2 is FQGTGA. The V and J ends lost 5 bases and 6 bases respectively, with 8 bases between them.

The chain is built from TRBV12-3 or TRBV12-4 and TRBJ2-5, with D unresolved. Trimming pared 5 bases from V and 3 bases from J, leaving 10 bases between. The CDR3 has 13 amino acids. CDR3 sequence reads: CASSKRFKETQYF. The CDR3 nucleotides are TGTGCCAGCAGTAAAAGGTTCAAAGAGACCCAGTACTTC.

The chain links TRBV4-3 to TRBJ2-1, with D unclear. Germline CDR1 and CDR2: LGHNA and YSLEER. This CDR3 contains 16 residues. Trimming cost V 0 bases and J 5 bases, with 14 bases left between them. CDR3 nucleotide sequence: TGCGCCAGCAGCCAAGAAAGAAGTACACGAAACAATGAGCAGTTCTTC. Translating it yields CASSQERSTRNNEQFF.

The chain is built from TRBV5-4 and TRBJ2-1; D may be TRBD1 (6 bases). Germline loops: CDR1 SGHNT, CDR2 YYREEE (reference sequence). V was shortened by 0 bases and J by 4 bases, with 11 bases between the two germline ends. This CDR3 is built from 15 residues. CDR3 in amino acids: CASSLEPGEYNEQFF. In nucleotides, the CDR3 is TGTGCCAGCAGCTTGGAACCAGGGGAGTACAATGAGCAGTTCTTC.

The genes are TRBV28 and TRBJ2-7, with D possibly being TRBD1 or TRBD2 (6 bases each). V was cut by 6 bases and J by 0 bases, with 15 bases left in between. The V gene's germline CDR1 is MDHEN and CDR2 SYDVKM. The CDR3 contains 15 residues. This CDR3 reads CASSPRGVPSYEQYF. For the CDR3, the DNA is TGTGCCAGCAGCCCGAGGGGGGTCCCCTCCTACGAGCAGTACTTC.

This clone has just a few counts. The genes are TRBV2 and TRBJ1-6, with 9 positions matching TRBD1. CDR1 and CDR2 (germline): SNHLY, FYNNEI. CDR3 length: 14 residues. V dropped 7 bases and J dropped 8; count of bases not matched to a gene: 6. CDR3 nucleotides: TGTGCCAGCATTTCCAGGACAGGGGATTCACCCCTCCACTTT. As protein: CASISRTGDSPLHF.

The chain employs TRBV6-6 and TRBJ2-7, with D perhaps TRBD1 (6 bases). Germline CDR1 and CDR2: MNHNY and SVGAGI (reference sequence). V was clipped by 2 bases and J by 5 bases, with 16 bases between them. The CDR3 covers 15 residues. The CDR3 region has the DNA TGTGCCAGCAGTTACCCATTCCAGGGGATCCACGAGCAGTACTTC. This gives the protein CASSYPFQGIHEQYF.

The rearrangement uses TRBV5-1 and TRBJ1-2, with D maybe TRBD1 (6 bases). V dropped 1 base and J dropped 2 bases, with 18 bases sitting between them. The CDR3 length is 17 residues. Per the germline V gene, CDR1 is SGHRS and CDR2 is YFSETQ. CDR3 sequence reads: CASSLPLRTGQNYGYTF. In nucleotides, the CDR3 is TGCGCCAGCAGCTTGCCCCTGCGTACAGGACAGAACTATGGCTACACCTTC.

The rearrangement links TRBV18 to TRBJ2-5, with unresolved D. This CDR3 is 16 amino acids long. Trimming pared 3 bases from V and 4 bases from J, leaving 18 bases between. CDR1 KGHSH and CDR2 LQKENI come from the germline V gene. The CDR3 DNA reads as TGTGCCAGCTCACCCACCGGCTCAGTGGGAAGAGAGACCCAGTACTTC. Residues: CASSPTGSVGRETQYF.

This clone has more than one count but fewer than ten. J is TRBJ2-7 and V is TRBV6-2 or TRBV6-3; weak D call: TRBD1 (5 bases). The V end lost 2 bases, the J end lost 3 bases, and 11 bases lay between the germline ends. Germline CDR1 is MNHEY and CDR2 is SVGEGT. The CDR3 sequence is 14 residues long. The CDR3, as DNA: TGTGCCAGCAGTTACGTGGACATTATCTACGAGCAGTACTTC. Translated, it gives CASSYVDIIYEQYF.

The gene calls are TRBV11-3 and TRBJ2-7; no definite D call. The V gene's germline CDR1 is SGHNT and CDR2 YENEEA. CDR3 length: 13 residues. Between the trimmed V and J ends, which lost 3 bases and 12 bases, there was a span of 18 bases. The CDR3 bases are TGTGCCAGCAGCTTGGCACGTTGGGGTGAACTGTACTTC. It translates to CASSLARWGELYF. The full variable domain, rest sourced from reference TRBV11-3 and TRBJ2-7, is EAGVVQSPRYKIIEKKQPVAFWCNPISGHNTLYWYLQNLGQGPELLIRYENEEAVDDSQLPKDRFSAERLKGVDSTLKIQPAELGDSAVYLCASSLARWGELYFGPGTRLTVT.

V usage is TRBV3-1 (or the pseudogene TRBV3-2) and J usage is TRBJ2-7, with TRBD1 matching over 8 bases. The germline CDR1 and CDR2 sequences are LGHDT and YNNKEL (reference sequence). Trimming removed 4 bases from V and 5 bases from J; junction bases left unmatched: 13. This CDR3 region has 16 residues. CDR3 protein: CASSLNDGQGVHEQYF. In DNA form, the CDR3 reads TGTGCCAGCAGCCTTAACGATGGACAGGGTGTCCACGAGCAGTACTTC.

The rearrangement uses TRBV3-1 (or the pseudogene TRBV3-2) and TRBJ2-7, with 9 bases lining up with TRBD2. The germline gives CDR1 LGHDT, CDR2 YNNKEL (reference sequence). With 4 bases clipped from V and 4 bases from J, the junction kept 11 bases outside the gene matches. The CDR3 is 16 amino acids. In DNA, the CDR3 is TGTGCCAGCAGCCGGTTGACTAGCGGAGCCGCATACGAGCAGTACTTC. This codes for CASSRLTSGAAYEQYF.

The V and J genes are TRBV10-3 and TRBJ1-5; D may be TRBD1 (6 bases). There are 15 residues in the CDR3. V dropped 9 bases and J dropped 0 bases, with 15 bases sitting between them. Germline lookup yields CDR1 ENHRY and CDR2 SYGVKD. The CDR3 coding sequence is TGTGCCATTCGGGAACAGGGCCTTAGCAATCAGCCCCAGCATTTT. It codes for CAIREQGLSNQPQHF.

Turning to this clone: Other DNA sequences from this sample encode an identical CDR3 as well. The V call is TRBV7-9, the J call TRBJ1-4, with 11 positions matching TRBD1. The CDR3 has 14 amino acids. The germline V gene has CDR1 SEHNR and CDR2 FQNEAQ (reference sequence). J was trimmed by 6 bases and V by 3 bases; bases with no gene match: 0. The CDR3 is CASSLGQGDEKLFF. Here the CDR3 DNA reads TGTGCCAGCAGCTTGGGACAGGGGGATGAAAAACTGTTTTTT.

The CDR3 sequence is CASSLDTGAFQPQHF. The CDR3, as DNA: TGCGCCAGCAGCTTGGATACAGGGGCTTTTCAGCCCCAGCATTTT. The chain employs TRBV5-1 and TRBJ1-5; 7 positions match TRBD1. Unmatched junction bases numbered 6, after V lost 0 bases and J lost 6 bases. CDR1 and CDR2 (germline): SGHRS, YFSETQ. CDR3 length: 15 amino acids. The variable domain in full, with the rest retrieved from reference TRBV5-1 and TRBJ1-5, is KAGVTQTPRYLIKTRGQQVTLSCSPISGHRSVSWYQQTPGQGLQFLFEYFSETQRNKGNFPGRFSGRQFSNSRSEMNVSTLELGDSALYLCASSLDTGAFQPQHFGDGTRLSIL.

The J gene is TRBJ2-5, the V gene TRBV3-1 (or the pseudogene TRBV3-2); D is perhaps TRBD2 (6 bases). Germline V lookup: CDR1 LGHDT, CDR2 YNNKEL (reference sequence). V lost 0 bases and J 4 bases, leaving 12 bases between the germline ends. The CDR3 runs to 15 residues. The CDR3, as DNA: TGTGCCAGCAGCCAAGATCCTGACGGGGGAGAGACCCAGTACTTC. This translates into CASSQDPDGGETQYF.

The chain joins TRBV6-5 to TRBJ2-5; D unresolved. V dropped 8 bases and J dropped 2 bases, with 18 bases sitting between them. The CDR3 totals 15 residues. Per the germline V gene, CDR1 is MNHEY and CDR2 is SVGAGI. The chain's CDR3 is CASRPYSYSQETQYF. In DNA form, the CDR3 reads TGTGCCAGCCGTCCTTATTCGTATTCACAAGAGACCCAGTACTTC.